This passage covers 27 T cell receptor beta chains from one sample sequenced in a study of vaccination and CD4 T cells after COVID-19. Treatment in this sample: roughly 11-day PBMC culture with coronavirus spike peptide pools or control peptides (ViraFEST assay). Antigens for these TCRs are unknown. At the Johns Hopkins FTIC core, DNA taken from cultured CD4+ T cells was sequenced by way of the Oncomine TCR Beta short-read assay. TCRdb independently ran MiXCR on the PCR reads; one entry per CDR3 protein. The sample shows around 13,000 distinct CDR3 sequences, roughly 39% of them seen only once. The sequenced sample consisted of CD4+ T cells from blood, cultured in vitro. These receptors all come from a human donor who had recovered from COVID-19.

This clonotype was seen a few times. The chain carries TRBV6-5 and TRBJ1-1; unclear D gene. The germline V gene encodes CDR1 MNHEY and CDR2 SVGAGI. Trimming took 4 bases from V and 1 from J, leaving 7 bases between them. This CDR3 contains 13 residues. The CDR3 protein is CASSSSRNTEAFF. DNA for the CDR3: TGTGCCAGCAGTTCATCTCGGAACACTGAAGCTTTCTTT.

This clonotype was recorded a few times. The V call is TRBV6-1, the J call TRBJ2-1; D not resolved. The germline V gene has CDR1 MNHNS and CDR2 SASEGT. Trimming cost V 7 bases and J 0 bases, with 13 bases left between them. The CDR3 spans 15 residues. CDR3 protein: CASTPGRLSYNEQFF. CDR3 in DNA: TGTGCCAGCACGCCGGGCCGGCTCTCCTACAATGAGCAGTTCTTC.

The CDR3 protein is CASSLDRGMNTEAFF. Written as DNA, the CDR3 is TGTGCCAGCAGCTTGGACAGGGGCATGAACACTGAAGCTTTCTTT. The gene calls are TRBV5-4 and TRBJ1-1, with 7 bases fitting TRBD1. V shed 0 bases, J shed 0 bases, and the junction held 2 bases outside the gene matches. CDR3 size: 15 residues. Germline CDR1 reads SGHNT; CDR2 reads YYREEE (reference sequence). The variable domain in full, completed from reference TRBV5-4 and TRBJ1-1, reads ETGVTQSPTHLIKTRGQQVTLRCSSQSGHNTVSWYQQALGQGPQFIFQYYREEENGRGNFPPRFSGLQFPNYSSELNVNALELDDSALYLCASSLDRGMNTEAFFGQGTRLTVV.

This clonotype was seen a handful of times. The junction and the germline gene differ at one end; a read error may be behind it. CDR3 sequence reads: CASSFRGEAFF. In nucleotides, the CDR3 is TGTGCTAGTAGTTTCAGGGGGGAAGCTTTCTTT. The chain recombines TRBV12-5 with TRBJ1-1; 7 positions agree with TRBD1. Germline-derived CDR1 and CDR2 are LGHNT and FRNRAP. The CDR3 spans 11 residues.

The V gene is TRBV7-6, the J gene TRBJ2-3; 13 bases are shared with TRBD2. Trimming took 4 bases from V and 4 from J; bases not matched to a gene: 8. Germline V gene lookup returns CDR1 SGHVS and CDR2 FNYEAQ. The CDR3 has 17 amino acids. CDR3 sequence (DNA): TGTGCCAGCAGCTCCGAACTAGCGGGGGGGGCACCAGATACGCAGTATTTT. Protein product: CASSSELAGGAPDTQYF.

V gene TRBV20-1 combines with J gene TRBJ2-3, with 8 bases aligning to TRBD2. Germline CDR1 is DFQATT and CDR2 is SNEGSKA (reference sequence). The trim removed 5 bases at V and 3 bases at J, leaving 7 bases unmatched. The length of the CDR3 is 14 residues. The CDR3 reads CSAFQRGTTDTQYF. As DNA, the CDR3 is TGCAGTGCTTTTCAGCGGGGGACTACAGATACGCAGTATTTT.

This rearrangement joins TRBV6-1 to TRBJ1-1; D gene unclear. The CDR3 is 15 residues long. V was clipped by 5 bases and J by 10 bases, with 23 bases between them. The germline V gene encodes CDR1 MNHNS and CDR2 SASEGT. In nucleotides, the CDR3 is TGTGCCAGCAGTAGCGATCGCGGAGGAACACTGAGAGCTTTCTTT. Its translation: CASSSDRGGTLRAFF.

The rearrangement uses TRBV6-1 and TRBJ2-4, with unresolved D. This CDR3 has 12 residues. V shed 4 bases and J shed 7 bases, with 8 bases lying between them. The germline CDR1 and CDR2 sequences are MNHNS and SASEGT. In DNA form, the CDR3 reads TGTGCCAGCAGTGGAGGTCGGAACATTCAGTACTTC. Translation gives CASSGGRNIQYF.

This clonotype was observed a handful of times. This sequence joins TRBV20-1 and TRBJ2-3; D tentatively reads TRBD1 or TRBD2 (6 bases each). Trimming removed 3 bases from V and 1 base from J, with 14 bases in between. Germline lookup yields CDR1 DFQATT and CDR2 SNEGSKA (reference sequence). This CDR3 is 15 amino acids long. CDR3 DNA: TGCAGTGCTAGTTCGGGGGCCAGAGGCACAGATACGCAGTATTTT. Translation: CSASSGARGTDTQYF.

The genes are TRBV5-1 and TRBJ1-1; the match to TRBD1 covers 11 bases. The CDR3 contains 14 residues. The germline CDR1 and CDR2 sequences are SGHRS and YFSETQ. The V and J ends lost 4 bases and 6 bases, in that order; junction bases with no gene match: 5. Written as DNA, the CDR3 is TGCGCCAGCAGCACGGGACAGGGGGGCTCTGAAGCTTTCTTT. Its translation is CASSTGQGGSEAFF.

This clonotype was seen a handful of times. V is TRBV19 and J is TRBJ1-6; no definite D call. V was shortened by 6 bases and J by 9 bases, with 15 bases between the two germline ends. Germline-derived CDR1 and CDR2 are LNHDA and SQIVND (reference sequence). The CDR3 length is 14 residues. CDR3 sequence (DNA): TGTGCCAGTAGGAAGGGTACATGGGGTTCACCCCTCCACTTT. Amino acid sequence: CASRKGTWGSPLHF.

This clonotype showed up just a few times. This chain joins TRBV7-6 and TRBJ1-3; D may be TRBD1 (6 bases). Germline assignment: CDR1 SGHVS and CDR2 FNYEAQ. V was shortened by 1 base and J by 6 bases, with 16 bases between the two germline ends. The CDR3 runs 16 residues. The CDR3 DNA follows: TGTGCCAGCAGCTTAGGGGCACCGGGACAAGTAAACACCATATATTTT. It encodes CASSLGAPGQVNTIYF.

This chain connects TRBV7-8 to TRBJ2-3, with a tentative D call TRBD2 (5 bases). Per the germline V gene, CDR1 is SGHVS and CDR2 is FQNEAQ. The CDR3 spans 18 residues. Trimming shortened V by 4 bases and J by 2 bases, and 22 bases separated the two germline ends. The CDR3 loop is CASSSRRRSGAYTDTQYF. The CDR3 nucleotides are TGTGCCAGCAGCTCACGGCGAAGAAGCGGTGCCTACACAGATACGCAGTATTTT.

The rearrangement links TRBV2 to TRBJ2-1; 9 bases align to TRBD1. V was pared by 7 bases and J by 4 bases, with 5 bases of the junction left unmatched. The CDR3 contains 14 residues. Germline CDR1 and CDR2: SNHLY and FYNNEI. CDR3 coding DNA: TGTGCCAGCATCGCCGGGACAGGGTACAATGAGCAGTTCTTC. It codes for CASIAGTGYNEQFF.

The gene calls are TRBV4-1 and TRBJ2-1; D is undetermined. The V gene's germline CDR1 is MGHRA and CDR2 YSYEKL. Deletions cut 4 bases from V and 8 bases from J, with 12 bases between. The CDR3 length is 13 residues. CDR3 residues: CASSRLGIDEQFF. The CDR3 coding sequence is TGCGCCAGCAGCCGTCTAGGTATCGATGAGCAGTTCTTC.

The rearrangement links TRBV14 to TRBJ1-4; 10 positions match TRBD1. Germline V gene lookup returns CDR1 SGHDN and CDR2 FVKESK. Unmatched junction bases numbered 3, after V lost 4 bases and J lost 7 bases. This CDR3 comprises 14 residues. CDR3 DNA: TGTGCCAGCAGCCCCAGGACAGGGGGTGAAAAACTGTTTTTT. Translated: CASSPRTGGEKLFF.

This chain joins TRBV12-3 or TRBV12-4 and TRBJ2-3; D possibly corresponds to TRBD2 (5 bases). Trimming shortened V by 5 bases and J by 1 base, and 16 bases separated the two germline ends. The CDR3 covers 16 residues. CDR3 bases: TGTGCCAGCAGTCTAATGAGCGGACCCGGCACAGATACGCAGTATTTT. This gives the protein CASSLMSGPGTDTQYF.

This rearrangement joins TRBV25-1 to TRBJ1-1; a possible D gene is TRBD1 (6 bases). CDR3 length: 16 residues. The V gene lost 2 bases and the J gene lost 6 bases, with 19 bases spanning the gap. Germline-derived CDR1 and CDR2 are MGHDK and SYGVNS. CDR3 DNA sequence: TGTGCCAGCAGTGAAGTAGCGGACAGCCAAGGGGCTGAAGCTTTCTTT. It yields the protein CASSEVADSQGAEAFF.

This clonotype was observed a handful of times. The V gene is TRBV7-2, the J gene TRBJ2-7, with 8 bases lining up with TRBD2. Germline V gene sequence: CDR1 SGHTA, CDR2 FQGNSA. The CDR3 covers 14 residues. With 6 bases clipped from V and 4 bases from J, the junction kept 8 bases outside the gene matches. The CDR3 DNA follows: TGTGCCAGCAGTTTATCGGGGGGGAAGTACGAGCAGTACTTC. Its protein product is CASSLSGGKYEQYF.

The V gene is TRBV30, the J gene TRBJ1-1; D is perhaps TRBD1 (5 bases). This CDR3 region has 14 residues. From germline, CDR1 is GTSNPN and CDR2 SVGIG (reference sequence). Trimming took 3 bases from V and 3 from J, leaving 14 bases between them. The CDR3 bases are TGTGCCTGGAGCTTGAGGGGTTCGGACACTGAAGCTTTCTTT. Translation: CAWSLRGSDTEAFF.

This clonotype was found a few times. This chain links TRBV12-3 or TRBV12-4 with TRBJ1-3; maybe TRBD1 (5 bases). Trimming removed 7 bases from V and 4 bases from J, with 23 bases in between. The CDR3 runs to 17 residues. Written as DNA, the CDR3 is TGTGCCAGCACCCCCTGGGGTGACGGGGGGTACGGAAACACCATATATTTT. It specifies CASTPWGDGGYGNTIYF.

The chain carries TRBV20-1 and TRBJ1-4; D ambiguous. The germline CDR1 and CDR2 sequences are DFQATT and SNEGSKA (reference sequence). This CDR3 comprises 13 residues. V was trimmed by 3 bases and J by 5 bases, leaving 10 bases between them. CDR3 amino acids: CSASSSANEKLFF. CDR3 in DNA: TGCAGTGCTAGTTCGTCCGCGAATGAAAAACTGTTTTTT.

The chain carries TRBV11-2 and TRBJ2-5; 15 nucleotides align to TRBD2. V shed 5 bases, J shed 1 base, and the junction held 5 bases outside the gene matches. Germline V lookup: CDR1 SGHAT, CDR2 FQNNGV. The CDR3 is 17 residues long. CDR3 DNA sequence: TGTGCCAGCAGCCAAGGGACTAGCGGGGGGCGCCAAGAGACCCAGTACTTC. Residues: CASSQGTSGGRQETQYF.

In this sample, this clonotype turned up a few times. This chain links TRBV12-3 or TRBV12-4 with TRBJ1-5; TRBD1 matches at 11 bases. CDR3 length: 16 amino acids. The V and J ends lost 4 bases and 10 bases, in that order; junction bases with no gene match: 12. The CDR3 loop is CASSSGQGAKGDPQHF. DNA for the CDR3: TGTGCCAGCAGTTCCGGACAGGGGGCAAAGGGTGACCCCCAGCATTTT.

This clonotype was seen a few times. The chain combines TRBV11-1 with TRBJ2-5; 8 nucleotides align to TRBD1. This CDR3 contains 17 residues. V lost 3 bases, J lost 3 bases, and 12 bases stayed unmatched. The germline gives CDR1 SGHAT, CDR2 FQDESV (reference sequence). The CDR3 DNA is TGTGCCAGCAGCTTTCGTAGTACCACAGGGGGAAAAGAGACCCAGTACTTC. Its protein is CASSFRSTTGGKETQYF.

CDR3 sequence: CASSRDQAGELFF. For the CDR3, the DNA is TGTGCCAGCAGCAGAGATCAGGCCGGGGAGCTGTTTTTT. J is TRBJ2-2 and V is TRBV11-3; D gene uncertain. The CDR3 covers 13 residues. The germline CDR1 and CDR2 sequences are SGHNT and YENEEA. Trimming took off 5 bases at V and 6 bases at J, with 10 bases between the two ends.

The chain carries TRBV2 and TRBJ1-1; D is undetermined. The V gene's germline CDR1 is SNHLY and CDR2 FYNNEI. This CDR3 contains 13 residues. The V gene lost 7 bases and the J gene lost 0 bases, with 9 bases spanning the gap. The CDR3 here is CASNIAMNTEAFF. CDR3 DNA: TGTGCCAGCAACATTGCGATGAACACTGAAGCTTTCTTT.